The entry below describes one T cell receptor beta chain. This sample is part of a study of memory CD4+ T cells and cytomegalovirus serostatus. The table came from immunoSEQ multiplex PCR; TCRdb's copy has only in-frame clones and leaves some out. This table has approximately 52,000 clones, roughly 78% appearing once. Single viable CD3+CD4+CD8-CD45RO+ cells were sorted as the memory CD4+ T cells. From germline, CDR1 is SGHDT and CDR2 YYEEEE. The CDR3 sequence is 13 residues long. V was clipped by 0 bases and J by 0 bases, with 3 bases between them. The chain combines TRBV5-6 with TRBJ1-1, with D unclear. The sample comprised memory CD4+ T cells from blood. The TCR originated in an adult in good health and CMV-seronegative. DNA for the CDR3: TGTGCCAGCAGCTTGGTCGTGAACACTGAAGCTTTCTTT. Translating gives CASSLVVNTEAFF.